A single sample is the source of the 25 T cell receptor beta chains below, sequenced in a study of T cells in Graves' hyperthyroidism and ophthalmopathy. RNA transcripts served as the template for amplifying TCR beta CDR3 regions. RT-PCR in the first round (using the HTBI primer set) targeted the TCR CDR3. MiXCR was run by TCRdb on the multiplex PCR reads, yielding one entry per CDR3 protein. The table lists some 400,000 distinct CDR3 sequences, approximately 15% of them singletons. The sequenced material came from blood. The receptors shown here come from a man aged 30 to 45 with Graves' hyperthyroidism that later progressed to Graves' ophthalmopathy.

This clonotype has more than one count but fewer than ten. The gene calls are TRBV4-1 and TRBJ2-2; 9 bases line up with TRBD2. Per germline, CDR1 MGHRA and CDR2 YSYEKL. This CDR3 region has 19 residues. J was trimmed by 0 bases and V by 1 base; bases with no gene match: 9. CDR3 amino acids: CASSQVALAGAANTGELFF. The CDR3 bases are TGCGCCAGCAGCCAAGTAGCTTTAGCGGGGGCCGCGAACACCGGGGAGCTGTTTTTT.

This clonotype was observed a few times. This chain connects TRBV7-2 to TRBJ2-4; 9 bases align to TRBD2. V shed 5 bases, J shed 0 bases, and the junction held 5 bases outside the gene matches. The CDR3 extends over 16 amino acids. The germline V gene encodes CDR1 SGHTA and CDR2 FQGNSA. The CDR3 sequence is CASSPTSGLAKNIQYF. CDR3 in DNA: TGTGCCAGCAGCCCGACTAGCGGCCTAGCCAAAAACATTCAGTACTTC.

In this sample, this clonotype turned up many times. The chain uses TRBV27 and TRBJ1-1; possible D gene TRBD1, 5 bases. From germline, CDR1 is MNHEY and CDR2 SMNVEV (reference sequence). The length of the CDR3 is 14 residues. V was clipped by 2 bases and J by 1 base, with 8 bases between them. CDR3 DNA: TGTGCCAGCAGTTTACAGGGTAAGAACACTGAAGCTTTCTTT. Residues: CASSLQGKNTEAFF.

This clonotype was found many times. The rearrangement uses TRBV10-3 and TRBJ2-3, with D hard to call. V was clipped by 7 bases and J by 2 bases, with 16 bases between them. The germline V gene encodes CDR1 ENHRY and CDR2 SYGVKD. The CDR3 has 15 residues. This chain's CDR3 is CAITRQVGPTDTQYF. The DNA for the CDR3 is TGTGCCATCACTAGACAAGTGGGCCCCACAGATACGCAGTATTTT.

This clonotype was recorded many times. This chain joins TRBV20-1 and TRBJ2-1, with TRBD2 matching over 9 bases. The germline V gene encodes CDR1 DFQATT and CDR2 SNEGSKA (reference sequence). V shed 0 bases, J shed 4 bases, and the junction held 7 bases outside the gene matches. The CDR3 spans 16 residues. CDR3 protein: CSARDRERGAYNEQFF. The CDR3 nucleotides are TGCAGTGCTAGAGATCGGGAGCGGGGGGCTTACAATGAGCAGTTCTTC.

J is TRBJ1-1 and V is TRBV4-1; TRBD1 might be the D (6 bases). The germline CDR1 and CDR2 sequences are MGHRA and YSYEKL. The CDR3 has 16 residues. Between the trimmed V and J ends, which lost 2 bases and 7 bases, there was a span of 20 bases. The CDR3 DNA follows: TGCGCCAGCAGCCAAACAGGGACATCCATCGGTAGTGAAGCTTTCTTT. It translates to CASSQTGTSIGSEAFF.

This clonotype was observed a few times. The chain has TRBV29-1 and TRBJ1-1, with D unresolved. Germline V gives CDR1 SQVTM, CDR2 ANQGSEA. Trimming took 4 bases from V and 4 from J, leaving 7 bases between them. The CDR3 is 11 amino acids. The CDR3 DNA is TGCAGCGTTGCAGTAGGCACTGAAGCTTTCTTT. This encodes CSVAVGTEAFF.

As to this clonotype: Possible read error: a much larger clone is one base away. The chain couples TRBV19 to TRBJ2-1; 8 nucleotides line up with TRBD1. Germline V gene data show CDR1 as LNHDA and CDR2 as SQIVND (reference sequence). The CDR3 is made up of 16 amino acids. The CDR3 bases are TGTTCCAGTAGTATAGAATTGGCGGACAGGGAAAATGAGCAGTTCTTC. It encodes CSSSIELADRENEQFF.

The rearrangement links TRBV19 to TRBJ2-3, with TRBD2 matching 8 bases. The CDR3 length is 15 residues. Losses at the gene ends were 5 bases for V and 4 bases for J; bases not matched to a gene: 8. Germline loops: CDR1 LNHDA, CDR2 SQIVND (reference sequence). The CDR3 DNA reads TGTGCCAGTAGTGGATCGGGACTAGGCGCAGATACGCAGTATTTT. Its translation is CASSGSGLGADTQYF.

The chain links TRBV10-3 to TRBJ2-7; D might be TRBD2 (7 bases). Germline V gives CDR1 ENHRY, CDR2 SYGVKD. The CDR3 loop spans 13 amino acids. V lost 11 bases and J 5 bases, leaving 19 bases between the germline ends. DNA of the CDR3: TGTGCCTCTGGGAGGGGGACTGGGGACGAGCAGTACTTC. This gives the protein CASGRGTGDEQYF.

This clonotype occurred many times. The V call is TRBV6-4, the J call TRBJ1-2, with TRBD1 identical over 8 bases. V lost 0 bases and J lost 4; bases outside the gene matches: 4. There are 15 residues in the CDR3. Germline CDR1 MRHNA, CDR2 SNTAGT. CDR3 residues: CASSDSNGQGYGYTF. The DNA of the CDR3 is TGTGCCAGCAGTGACTCGAATGGACAGGGCTATGGCTACACCTTC.

On this clonotype: This may arise from a read error, as a much more abundant clone is one base away. The genes are TRBV5-1 and TRBJ2-3, with 7 positions matching TRBD2. CDR1 is SGHRS, CDR2 YFSETQ, per germline. The CDR3 has 14 residues. The CDR3 spells CASSGTTRTDTEYF. CDR3 DNA: TGCGCCAGCAGCGGGACTACCCGCACAGATACGGAGTATTTT.

The rearrangement links TRBV7-9 to TRBJ1-2, with D uncertain. CDR1 is SEHNR, CDR2 FQNEAQ, per germline (reference sequence). The CDR3 runs to 14 residues. V was shortened by 1 base and J by 4 bases, with 10 bases between the two germline ends. The CDR3, as DNA: TGTGCCAGCAGCTTAGTGGCAGGAACCTATGGCTACACCTTC. It specifies CASSLVAGTYGYTF.

This sequence joins TRBV7-6 and TRBJ1-3; perhaps TRBD1 as D (6 bases). V lost 5 bases, J lost 0 bases, and 26 bases lay in between. The germline V gene has CDR1 SGHVS and CDR2 FNYEAQ. CDR3 length: 20 amino acids. The chain's CDR3 is CASSQLLRDISMFSGNTIYF. For the CDR3, the DNA is TGTGCCAGCAGCCAGCTCCTCCGGGACATATCAATGTTCTCTGGAAACACCATATATTTT.

This clonotype was seen repeatedly, ten times or more. The rearrangement uses TRBV12-3 or TRBV12-4 and TRBJ1-1, with a weak D call TRBD1 (5 bases). V gave up 4 bases and J gave up 0 bases, with 9 bases separating them. The CDR3 has 14 amino acids. Here the CDR3 reads CASSSLTVNTEAFF. The DNA of the CDR3 is TGTGCCAGCAGTTCCCTGACAGTGAACACTGAAGCTTTCTTT.

This clonotype was detected many times. This chain uses TRBV7-9 with TRBJ1-1, with TRBD1 matching 7 bases. The V gene's germline CDR1 is SEHNR and CDR2 FQNEAQ (reference sequence). The CDR3 extends over 17 amino acids. V was pared by 8 bases and J by 0 bases, with 15 bases of the junction left unmatched. The CDR3 sequence is CASANTRDSALNTEAFF. CDR3 coding DNA: TGTGCCAGCGCTAATACTAGGGACAGCGCCCTGAACACTGAAGCTTTCTTT.

The chain combines TRBV9 with TRBJ1-6, with D maybe TRBD1 (5 bases). V was cut by 7 bases and J by 9 bases, with 17 bases left in between. The CDR3 runs to 14 residues. Germline CDR1 and CDR2: SGDLS and YYNGEE. The CDR3 DNA reads as TGTGCCAGCGGCTCCGGGACCGAGGGTTCACCCCTCCACTTT. It translates to CASGSGTEGSPLHF.

The chain carries TRBV29-1 and TRBJ1-2; D remains ambiguous. The V gene lost 2 bases and the J gene lost 6 bases, with 1 base spanning the gap. CDR3 size: 9 residues. Germline CDR1 is SQVTM and CDR2 is ANQGSEA. The CDR3, as DNA: TGCAGCGTTGAAAATGGCTACACCTTC. Amino acid sequence: CSVENGYTF.

This clonotype was found many times. The chain carries TRBV2 and TRBJ1-2; D gene unclear. Germline V gene sequence: CDR1 SNHLY, CDR2 FYNNEI. The ends were cut back, 1 base at V and 4 bases at J, with 10 bases in the middle. The CDR3 length is 14 residues. The CDR3 sequence: CASSEGSLGYGYTF. CDR3 nucleotides: TGTGCCAGCAGTGAAGGGTCGTTGGGCTATGGCTACACCTTC.

The V call is TRBV30, the J call TRBJ1-2, with no clear D. This CDR3 spans 11 amino acids. The V gene lost 0 bases and the J gene lost 6 bases, with 5 bases spanning the gap. Germline assignment: CDR1 GTSNPN and CDR2 SVGIG (reference sequence). This CDR3 is CAWSVLHGYTF. Written as DNA, the CDR3 is TGTGCCTGGAGTGTACTTCATGGCTACACCTTC.

With respect to this clonotype: With a much larger clone just one base away, this may be a read error. The chain employs TRBV4-1 and TRBJ2-7; D remains unclear. There are 15 residues in the CDR3. Per germline, CDR1 MGHRA and CDR2 YSYEKL. Trimming left V 1 base short and J 3 bases short, with 13 bases between. In DNA form, the CDR3 reads TGCGCCAGCAGCCAAGGTGTGGTGTTGAACTACGAGCAGTACTTC. It codes for CASSQGVVLNYEQYF.

This clonotype was seen a single time. This chain uses TRBV20-1 with TRBJ2-7; TRBD2 matches at 10 bases. CDR3 size: 17 residues. V trimming: 3 bases; J trimming: 0 bases; junction bases outside the gene matches: 11. Germline V gene data show CDR1 as DFQATT and CDR2 as SNEGSKA (reference sequence). The CDR3 nucleotides read TGCAGTGCTAGTCTCCGACTAGCGGGTCTTAACTCCTACGAGCAGTACTTC. This translates into CSASLRLAGLNSYEQYF.

This sequence joins TRBV18 and TRBJ1-2; D uncertain. V dropped 3 bases and J dropped 4 bases, with 18 bases sitting between them. The CDR3 has 16 residues. Germline assignment: CDR1 KGHSH and CDR2 LQKENI. The CDR3 nucleotides are TGTGCCAGCTCACCCCCAAACGCCAGGCAAGGCTATGGCTACACCTTC. Its translation: CASSPPNARQGYGYTF.

This clonotype occurred many times. The chain employs TRBV6-1 and TRBJ1-1, with D possibly matching TRBD1 (6 bases). CDR1 and CDR2 from the germline V gene are MNHNS and SASEGT. This CDR3 spans 15 amino acids. Trimming removed 6 bases from V and 4 bases from J, with 18 bases in between. The CDR3 reads CASRRTGFGGTEAFF. CDR3 bases: TGTGCCAGCAGGCGAACAGGGTTCGGGGGCACTGAAGCTTTCTTT.

The V and J genes are TRBV5-1 and TRBJ2-7, with 7 bases identical to TRBD2. In germline, CDR1 is SGHRS, CDR2 YFSETQ. This CDR3 contains 14 residues. V was clipped by 2 bases and J by 5 bases; unmatched bases: 7. The CDR3 region has the DNA TGCGCCAGCAGCTTTCGTAGCGGGTCCAACGAGCAGTACTTC. Its translation: CASSFRSGSNEQYF.